The rows below give T cell receptor beta chains drawn from one sample of a study of control samples from healthy donors and cancer patients. Some clones are missing from TCRdb's copy, which holds only in-frame ones; the method was immunoSEQ multiplex PCR. The sample comprises approximately 80,000 clones, 91% of which are singletons, and 15% to 18% rests with the top ten. Sequenced: blood. These receptors were obtained from a man younger than 45 in good health. Each CDR3 is given with its conserved first and last residue. D genes are given only for firm matches. The listing skips clone size in some rows; elsewhere it reads once, few, many or a size class.

CDR3: CAWSGSQGNQPQHF
DNA: TGTGCCTGGAGTGGCTCACAGGGTAATCAGCCCCAGCATTTT
J: TRBJ1-5
size: NA
D: NA
V: TRBV30

CDR3: CASSPQWGNNEQFF
DNA: TGCGCCAGCAGCCCCCAGTGGGGGAACAATGAGCAGTTCTTC
J: TRBJ2-1
size: once
D: NA
V: TRBV5-1

CDR3: CASSYTSLTGKGYEQYF
DNA: TGTGCCAGCAGTTATACTTCCCTCACAGGGAAAGGCTACGAGCAGTACTTC
J: TRBJ2-7
size: few
D: NA
V: TRBV28

CDR3: CASSLEGRGYVETQYF
DNA: TGTGCCAGCAGTTTAGAAGGGCGGGGATACGTGGAGACCCAGTACTTC
J: TRBJ2-5
size: NA
D: NA
V: TRBV27

CDR3: CASSRGEKKETQYF
DNA: TGCGCCAGCAGCCGAGGCGAAAAGAAAGAGACCCAGTACTTC
J: TRBJ2-5
size: NA
D: NA
V: TRBV5-1

CDR3: CASSSGGTEAFF
DNA: TGTGCCAGCAGCTCCGGGGGGACTGAAGCTTTCTTT
J: TRBJ1-1
size: NA
D: NA
V: TRBV11-3

CDR3: CASSRGGTPSSAEQYF
DNA: TGCGCCAGCAGTCGCGGTGGGACACCCAGCAGCGCGGAGCAGTACTTC
J: TRBJ2-7
size: NA
D: NA
V: TRBV4-1

CDR3: CASSLGLAGSFTDTQYF
DNA: TGTGCCAGCAGCCTCGGACTAGCGGGTTCCTTCACAGATACGCAGTATTTT
J: TRBJ2-3
size: NA
D: TRBD2
V: TRBV7-3

CDR3: CASSLEFGQPQHF
DNA: TGTGCCAGCAGCTTAGAATTCGGTCAGCCCCAGCATTTT
J: TRBJ1-5
size: NA
D: NA
V: TRBV7-2

CDR3: CASSLRPSGKGETQYF
DNA: TGTGCCAGCAGCTTAAGGCCTAGCGGGAAAGGGGAGACCCAGTACTTC
J: TRBJ2-5
size: NA
D: TRBD2
V: TRBV7-2

CDR3: CASSQGGLGNEQFF
DNA: TGCGCCAGCAGCCAAGGGGGACTAGGGAATGAGCAGTTCTTC
J: TRBJ2-1
size: NA
D: TRBD2
V: TRBV4-1

CDR3: CASSLIRDTGELFF
DNA: TGTGCCAGCAGCTTAATTCGGGACACCGGGGAGCTGTTTTTT
J: TRBJ2-2
size: NA
D: NA
V: TRBV7-9

CDR3: CASSESGSGANVLTF
DNA: TGTGCCAGCAGTGAGTCAGGGTCTGGGGCCAACGTCCTGACTTTC
J: TRBJ2-6
size: NA
D: NA
V: TRBV6-4

CDR3: CASSSKTGLAVYEQYF
DNA: TGTGCCAGCAGCTCAAAGACCGGACTAGCGGTCTACGAGCAGTACTTC
J: TRBJ2-7
size: once
D: TRBD2
V: TRBV7-9

CDR3: CASSQVGGVSPLHF
DNA: TGTGCCAGCAGCCAAGTTGGGGGGGTTTCACCCCTCCACTTT
J: TRBJ1-6
size: NA
D: NA
V: TRBV3-1/TRBV3-2

CDR3: CSVAGVTVTNYGYTF
DNA: TGCAGCGTTGCAGGGGTGACAGTCACAAACTATGGCTACACCTTC
J: TRBJ1-2
size: NA
D: NA
V: TRBV29-1

CDR3: CASGYLRDTQYF
DNA: TGTGCCAGCGGGTATCTCAGAGATACGCAGTATTTT
J: TRBJ2-3
size: NA
D: NA
V: TRBV2

CDR3: CASSLPDSGGGGTDTQYF
DNA: TGCGCCAGCAGCTTGCCTGATTCAGGGGGCGGTGGCACAGATACGCAGTATTTT
J: TRBJ2-3
size: NA
D: TRBD1
V: TRBV5-1